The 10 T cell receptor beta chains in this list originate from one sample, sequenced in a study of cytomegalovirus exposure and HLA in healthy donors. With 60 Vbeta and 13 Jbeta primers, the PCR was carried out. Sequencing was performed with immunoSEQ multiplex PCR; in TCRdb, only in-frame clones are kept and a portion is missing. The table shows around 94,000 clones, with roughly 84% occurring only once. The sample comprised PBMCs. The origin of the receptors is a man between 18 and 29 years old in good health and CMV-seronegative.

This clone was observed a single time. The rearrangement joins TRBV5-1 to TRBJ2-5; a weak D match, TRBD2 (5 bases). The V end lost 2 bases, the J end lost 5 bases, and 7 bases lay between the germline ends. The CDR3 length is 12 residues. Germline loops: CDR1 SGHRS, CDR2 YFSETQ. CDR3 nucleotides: TGCGCCAGCAGCTTCTCGGGGGAGACCCAGTACTTC. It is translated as CASSFSGETQYF.

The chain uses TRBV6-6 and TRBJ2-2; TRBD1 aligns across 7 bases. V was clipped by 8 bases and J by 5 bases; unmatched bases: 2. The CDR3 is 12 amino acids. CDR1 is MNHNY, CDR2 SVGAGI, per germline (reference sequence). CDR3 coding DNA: TGTGCCAGCGCCAGGGGGACCGGGGAGCTGTTTTTT. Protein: CASARGTGELFF.

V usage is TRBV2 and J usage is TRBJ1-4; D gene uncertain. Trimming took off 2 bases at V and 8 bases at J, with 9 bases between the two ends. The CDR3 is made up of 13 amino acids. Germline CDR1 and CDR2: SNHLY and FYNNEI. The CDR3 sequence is CASSESVEEKLFF. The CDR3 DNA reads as TGTGCCAGCAGTGAATCCGTGGAGGAAAAACTGTTTTTT.

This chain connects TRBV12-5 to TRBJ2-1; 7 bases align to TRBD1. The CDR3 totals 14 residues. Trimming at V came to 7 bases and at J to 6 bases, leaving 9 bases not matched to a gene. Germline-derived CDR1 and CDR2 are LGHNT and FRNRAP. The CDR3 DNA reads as TGTGCTAGTGCGCCGACAGGGTTGAGCAATGAGCAGTTCTTC. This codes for CASAPTGLSNEQFF.

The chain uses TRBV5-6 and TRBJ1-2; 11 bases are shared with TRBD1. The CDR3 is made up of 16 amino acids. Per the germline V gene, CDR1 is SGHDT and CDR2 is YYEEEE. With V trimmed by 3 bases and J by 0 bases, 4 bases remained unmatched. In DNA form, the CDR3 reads TGTGCCAGCAGCTGGGGACAGGGGGAAGCTAACTATGGCTACACCTTC. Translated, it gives CASSWGQGEANYGYTF.

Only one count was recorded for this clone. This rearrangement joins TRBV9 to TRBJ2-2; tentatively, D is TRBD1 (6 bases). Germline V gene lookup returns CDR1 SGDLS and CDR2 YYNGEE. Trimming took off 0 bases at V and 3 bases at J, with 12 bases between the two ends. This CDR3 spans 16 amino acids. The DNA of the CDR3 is TGTGCCAGCAGCGTAGTTACAGGGAAGGACACCGGGGAGCTGTTTTTT. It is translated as CASSVVTGKDTGELFF.

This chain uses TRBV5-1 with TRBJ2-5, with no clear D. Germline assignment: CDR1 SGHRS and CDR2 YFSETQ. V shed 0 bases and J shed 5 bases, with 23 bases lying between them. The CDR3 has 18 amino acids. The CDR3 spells CASSLGPKQDGRGETQYF. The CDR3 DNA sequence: TGCGCCAGCAGCTTGGGGCCTAAGCAAGACGGCCGAGGCGAGACCCAGTACTTC.

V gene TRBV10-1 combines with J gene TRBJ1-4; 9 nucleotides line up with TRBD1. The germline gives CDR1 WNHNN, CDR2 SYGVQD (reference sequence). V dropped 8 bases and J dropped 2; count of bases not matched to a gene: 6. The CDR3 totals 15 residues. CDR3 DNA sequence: TGCGCCAGCCCCGGGACAGGGTGGACTAATGAAAAACTGTTTTTT. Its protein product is CASPGTGWTNEKLFF.

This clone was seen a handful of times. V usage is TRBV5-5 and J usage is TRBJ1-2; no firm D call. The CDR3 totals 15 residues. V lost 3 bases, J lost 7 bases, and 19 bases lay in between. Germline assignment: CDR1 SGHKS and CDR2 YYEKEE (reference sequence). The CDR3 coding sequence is TGTGCCAGCAGCTGGAGGACCCAGGCAGTCAGTGGCTACACCTTC. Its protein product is CASSWRTQAVSGYTF.

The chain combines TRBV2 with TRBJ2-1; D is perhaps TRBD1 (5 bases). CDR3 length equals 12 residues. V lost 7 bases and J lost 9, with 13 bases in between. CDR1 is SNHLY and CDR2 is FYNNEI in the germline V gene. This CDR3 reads CASKGAWAEQFF. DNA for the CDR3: TGTGCCAGCAAAGGGGCCTGGGCTGAGCAGTTCTTC. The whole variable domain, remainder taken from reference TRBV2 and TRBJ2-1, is EPEVTQTPSHQVTQMGQEVILRCVPISNHLYFYWYRQILGQKVEFLVSFYNNEISEKSEIFDDQFSVERPDGSNFTLKIRSTKLEDSAMYFCASKGAWAEQFFGPGTRLTVL.